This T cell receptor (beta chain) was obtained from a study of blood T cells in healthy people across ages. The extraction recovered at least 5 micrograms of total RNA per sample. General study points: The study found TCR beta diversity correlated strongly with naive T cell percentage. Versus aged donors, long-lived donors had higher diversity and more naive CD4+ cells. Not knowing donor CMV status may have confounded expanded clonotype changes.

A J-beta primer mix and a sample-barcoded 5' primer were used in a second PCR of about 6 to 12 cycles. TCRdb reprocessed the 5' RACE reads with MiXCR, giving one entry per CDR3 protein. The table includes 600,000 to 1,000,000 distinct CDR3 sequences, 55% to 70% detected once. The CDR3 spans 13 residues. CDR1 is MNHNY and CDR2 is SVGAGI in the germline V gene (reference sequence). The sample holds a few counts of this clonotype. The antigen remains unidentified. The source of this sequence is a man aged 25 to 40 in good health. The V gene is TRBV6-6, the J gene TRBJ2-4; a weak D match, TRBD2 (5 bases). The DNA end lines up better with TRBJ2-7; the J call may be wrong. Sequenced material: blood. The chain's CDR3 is CAANAGPFYEQYF. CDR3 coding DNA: TGTGCTGCCAACGCGGGTCCTTTCTACGAGCAGTACTTC.